This T cell receptor beta chain was identified during a study of blood T cell repertoires in COVID-19. Background on the study: Acute-phase and convalescent COVID-19 samples originated in the United States, Italy and Spain. Sources were T cells, B-cell-depleted T cells, or PBMCs; the material itself was cDNA or gDNA.

Per the authors' pipeline: Amplifying reference gene primers gave estimates of nucleated cell counts. TCRdb's table, derived via immunoSEQ multiplex PCR, lists solely in-frame clones and lacks some. V and J calls plus clone size are reproduced from that table; the DNA served to infer D and trimming. The profile shows over 120,000 clones, about 86% of them singletons. The receptor's source is a human donor in a cohort sampled during active COVID-19. Sample: peripheral blood.

CDR3 coding DNA: TGTGCCAGTCGTAGCGGGAAGTCCTACGAGCAGTACTTC. It codes for CASRSGKSYEQYF. V gene TRBV2 combines with J gene TRBJ2-7; 8 bases align to TRBD2. J was trimmed by 1 base and V by 9 bases; bases with no gene match: 5. Germline V gives CDR1 SNHLY, CDR2 FYNNEI. The CDR3 covers 13 residues.